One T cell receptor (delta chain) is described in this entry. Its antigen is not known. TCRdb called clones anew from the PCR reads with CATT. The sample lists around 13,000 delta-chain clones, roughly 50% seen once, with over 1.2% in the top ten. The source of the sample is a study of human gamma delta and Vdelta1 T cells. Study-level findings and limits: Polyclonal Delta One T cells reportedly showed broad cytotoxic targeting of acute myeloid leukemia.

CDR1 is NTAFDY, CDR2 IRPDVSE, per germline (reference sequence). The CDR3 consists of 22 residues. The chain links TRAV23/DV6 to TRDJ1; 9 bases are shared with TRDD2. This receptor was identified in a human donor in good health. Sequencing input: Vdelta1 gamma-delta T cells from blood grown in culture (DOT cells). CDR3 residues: CAVVKTRAFLRFTDSCADKLIF. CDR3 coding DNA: TGTGCCGTGGTCAAGACCCGAGCCTTCCTACGGTTTACCGACTCCTGCGCCGATAAACTCATCTTT.